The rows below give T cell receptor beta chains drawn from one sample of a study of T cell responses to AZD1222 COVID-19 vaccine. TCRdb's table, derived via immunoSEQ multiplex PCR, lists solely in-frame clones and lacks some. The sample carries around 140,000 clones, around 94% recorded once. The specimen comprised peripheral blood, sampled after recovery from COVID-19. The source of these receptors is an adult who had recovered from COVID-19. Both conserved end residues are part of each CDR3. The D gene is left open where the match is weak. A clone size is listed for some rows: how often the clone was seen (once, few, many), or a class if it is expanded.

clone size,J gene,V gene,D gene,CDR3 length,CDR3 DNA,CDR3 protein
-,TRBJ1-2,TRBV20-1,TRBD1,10,TGCAGTGCCAAGGGACAGGGAAACACCTTC,CSAKGQGNTF
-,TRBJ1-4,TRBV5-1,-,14,TGCGCCAGCAGCCACGGGGCAACTAATGAAAAACTGTTTTTT,CASSHGATNEKLFF
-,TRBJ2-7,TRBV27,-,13,TGTGCCAGCAGTTTATCACTGAGGAACGAGCAGTACTTC,CASSLSLRNEQYF
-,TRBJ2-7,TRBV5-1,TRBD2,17,TGCGCCAGCAGCTTGGACACATGGGGGGCTAGCGGGAAGTTGGCGTACTTC,CASSLDTWGASGKLAYF
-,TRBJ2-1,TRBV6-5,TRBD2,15,TGTGCCAGCGCTAAGAAGCGGGAGCCATACAATGAGCAGTTCTTC,CASAKKREPYNEQFF
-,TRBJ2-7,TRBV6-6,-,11,TGTGCCAGCAGTCTCATCTACGAGCAGTACTTC,CASSLIYEQYF
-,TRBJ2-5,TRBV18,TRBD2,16,TGTGCCAGCTCACCACCAAGCGGGAGGGCCGGGGAGACCCAGTACTTC,CASSPPSGRAGETQYF
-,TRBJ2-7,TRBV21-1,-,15,TGTGCCAGCAGCAAAATTCGTGAGCGCTCCTACGAGCAGTACTTC,CASSKIRERSYEQYF
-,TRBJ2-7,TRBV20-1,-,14,TGCAGTGCTAGTACCCCCGGAGTACCCTACGAGCAGTACTTC,CSASTPGVPYEQYF
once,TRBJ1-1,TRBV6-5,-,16,TGTGCCAGCAGTTACTCGCGATGGGGGGCTGGCACTGAAGCTTTCTTT,CASSYSRWGAGTEAFF
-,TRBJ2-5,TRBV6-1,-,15,TGTGCCAGCAGTGAAAGTCGGGCCCGCCAAGAGACCCAGTACTTC,CASSESRARQETQYF
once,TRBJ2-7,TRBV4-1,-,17,TGCGCCAGCAGCCAAGATTGGGCCGGGAAACCCATATACGAGCAGTACTTC,CASSQDWAGKPIYEQYF
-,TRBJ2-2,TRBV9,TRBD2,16,TGTGCCAGCAGCACCACTAGCGGGGCGAACACCGGGGAGCTGTTTTTT,CASSTTSGANTGELFF
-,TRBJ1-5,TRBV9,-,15,TGTGCCAGCAGCGCCAGCGCCGGGGGGAATCAGCCCCAGCATTTT,CASSASAGGNQPQHF
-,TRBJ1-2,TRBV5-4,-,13,TGTGCCAGCAGCAACAGGGATGAGGATGGCTACACCTTC,CASSNRDEDGYTF
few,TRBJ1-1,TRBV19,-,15,TGTGCCAGTAGTATCACGGGGGTGGTTGGCACTGAAGCTTTCTTT,CASSITGVVGTEAFF
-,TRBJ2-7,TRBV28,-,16,TGTGCCAGCAGTTTTAACCTCCTAGCGTTGGCCTACGAGCAGTACTTC,CASSFNLLALAYEQYF
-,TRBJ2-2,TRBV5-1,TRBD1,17,TGCGCCAGCAGCTTGGCCGGGACAGGGTATAACACCGGGGAGCTGTTTTTT,CASSLAGTGYNTGELFF
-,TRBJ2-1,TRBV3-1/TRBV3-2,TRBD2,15,TGTGCCAGCAGCCACGCGGGAGATAGGTACAATGAGCAGTTCTTC,CASSHAGDRYNEQFF
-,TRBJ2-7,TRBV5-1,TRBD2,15,TGCGCCAGCAGCTTGGGGCTTCGGCGGGAGGGCGAGCAGTACTTC,CASSLGLRREGEQYF
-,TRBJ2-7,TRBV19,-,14,TGTGCCAGTAGTAATGGGGTAGGGTCCTACGAGCAGTACTTC,CASSNGVGSYEQYF
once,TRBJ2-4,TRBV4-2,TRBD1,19,TGTGCCAGCAGCCATTCAGGGGGACAGGGTCTTCTAGCCAAAAACATTCAGTACTTC,CASSHSGGQGLLAKNIQYF
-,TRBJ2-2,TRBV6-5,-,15,TGTGCCAGCAGTTACGATAGTTCTCTGGACGGGGAGCTGTTTTTT,CASSYDSSLDGELFF
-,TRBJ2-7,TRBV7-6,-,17,TGTGCCAGCAGCCCTCTTCTTGGGGGCGGGAGAAGTTACGAGCAGTACTTC,CASSPLLGGGRSYEQYF
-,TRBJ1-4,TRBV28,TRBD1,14,TGTGCCAGCAGCGGGACAGCAACTAATGAAAAACTGTTTTTT,CASSGTATNEKLFF
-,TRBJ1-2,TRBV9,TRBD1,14,TGTGCCAGCAGCGTAGGACAGGGGGACTATGGCTACACCTTC,CASSVGQGDYGYTF
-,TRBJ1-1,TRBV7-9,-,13,TGTGCCAGCAGCTCGGGACAGAACACTGAAGCTTTCTTT,CASSSGQNTEAFF
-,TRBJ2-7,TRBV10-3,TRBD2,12,TGTGCCTCCGAGGGACTAAATTACGAGCAGTACTTC,CASEGLNYEQYF
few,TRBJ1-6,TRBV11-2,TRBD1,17,TGTGCCAGCAGCTTAAGGGACAGGGGAATCTATAATTCACCCCTCCACTTT,CASSLRDRGIYNSPLHF
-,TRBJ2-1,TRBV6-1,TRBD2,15,TGTGCCAGCAGTGAAGCGACTAGCGGGGGCAATGAGCAGTTCTTC,CASSEATSGGNEQFF
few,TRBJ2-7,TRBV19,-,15,TGTGCCAGTAGTATTCCCAGCAGGGGAGGCTACGAGCAGTACTTC,CASSIPSRGGYEQYF
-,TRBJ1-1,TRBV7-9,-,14,TGTGCCAGCAGCTTAGCGGGGGAGGTCACTGAAGCTTTCTTT,CASSLAGEVTEAFF
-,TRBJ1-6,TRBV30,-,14,TGTGCCTGGAGTGCGAGCTCCTATAATTCACCCCTCCACTTT,CAWSASSYNSPLHF
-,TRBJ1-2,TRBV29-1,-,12,TGCAGCGTTCAGGAGGGGTTCGAAGGCTACACCTTC,CSVQEGFEGYTF
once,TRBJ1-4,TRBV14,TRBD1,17,TGTGCCAGCAGCCAACGCACCCCGGGACAGTATAATGAAAAACTGTTTTTT,CASSQRTPGQYNEKLFF
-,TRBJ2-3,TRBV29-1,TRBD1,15,TGCAGCGTTGAAGATAGAACAGGGGATAGGGATACGCAGTATTTT,CSVEDRTGDRDTQYF
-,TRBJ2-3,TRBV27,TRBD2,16,TGTGCCAGCAGTTGGATAGCGGGAGCCGGCACAGATACGCAGTATTTT,CASSWIAGAGTDTQYF
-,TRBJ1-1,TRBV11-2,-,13,TGTGCCAGCAGCCACAGAAAGAACACTGAAGCTTTCTTT,CASSHRKNTEAFF
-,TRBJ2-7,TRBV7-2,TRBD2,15,TGTGCCAGCAGCCAGCGGGAGGGATTCTCCTACGAGCAGTACTTC,CASSQREGFSYEQYF
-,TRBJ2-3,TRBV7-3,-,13,TGTGCCAGCAGCTCGCGGGGCACAGATACGCAGTATTTT,CASSSRGTDTQYF
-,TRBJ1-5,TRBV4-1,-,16,TGCGCCAGCAGCCAAGGGCCACCGCCGGGGGTTCAGCCCCAGCATTTT,CASSQGPPPGVQPQHF
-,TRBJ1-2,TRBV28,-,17,TGTGCCAGCAGTTTATACAAGTTCGGGGGCGGCGGCTATGGCTACACCTTC,CASSLYKFGGGGYGYTF
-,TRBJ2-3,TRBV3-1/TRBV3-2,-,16,TGTGCCAGCAGCCGTTCGACCCTCCAACTTGCAGATACGCAGTATTTT,CASSRSTLQLADTQYF
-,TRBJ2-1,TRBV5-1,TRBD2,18,TGCGCCAGCAACACGGGACTAGCGGGAGGTCCAGGGGTTAATGAGCAGTTCTTC,CASNTGLAGGPGVNEQFF
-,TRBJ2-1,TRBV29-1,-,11,TGCAGCGCCTACCCCGGGAATGAGCAGTTCTTC,CSAYPGNEQFF
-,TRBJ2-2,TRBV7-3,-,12,TGTGCCAGCAGCTTCCAAACCGGGGAGCTGTTTTTT,CASSFQTGELFF
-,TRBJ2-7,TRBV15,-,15,TGTGCCACCAGGCGGGGTCTCGCGCCCATCTACGAGCAGTACTTC,CATRRGLAPIYEQYF
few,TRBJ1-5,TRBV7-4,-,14,TGTGCCAAGGCCGGGAGAACTAGCAATCAGCCCCAGCATTTT,CAKAGRTSNQPQHF
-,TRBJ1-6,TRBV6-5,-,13,TGTGCCAGCAGTTACGCGCCCGATTCACCCCTCCACTTT,CASSYAPDSPLHF
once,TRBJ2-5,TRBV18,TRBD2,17,TGTGCCAGCTCACCACGCCCGACTAGCGGGAGTACGGAGACCCAGTACTTC,CASSPRPTSGSTETQYF
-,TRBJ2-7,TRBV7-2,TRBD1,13,TGTGCCAGCAGCCCGGACAGGGGAAGTGAGCAGTACTTC,CASSPDRGSEQYF
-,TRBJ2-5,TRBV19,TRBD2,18,TGTGCCAGCAAAGCCCAGGGACTAGCGGGCCCCGAGGGAGAGACCCAGTACTTC,CASKAQGLAGPEGETQYF
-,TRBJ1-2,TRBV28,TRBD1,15,TGTGCCAGCAACGAGGCACAGGGGGCATTCTATGGCTACACCTTC,CASNEAQGAFYGYTF
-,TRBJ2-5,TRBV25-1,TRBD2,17,TGTGCCAGCAGTGAATCACTAGCGGGGCAGTACCAAGAGACCCAGTACTTC,CASSESLAGQYQETQYF
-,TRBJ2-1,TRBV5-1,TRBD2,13,TGCGCCAGCAGCCCTCTAGCGGGAGTTGAGCAGTTCTTC,CASSPLAGVEQFF